This TCR beta chain came from a study of T-cell reconstitution after alpha-beta-depleted transplantation in children. This sample's TCRbeta library carried unique molecular identifier barcodes. In TCRdb, the PCR reads were re-called with MiXCR into one record per CDR3 protein. The sample holds some 200,000 distinct CDR3 sequences, about 8.7% seen once. The germline V and J ends were trimmed by 6 bases and 6 bases, with 19 bases remaining between them. The CDR3 loop spans 15 amino acids. Germline assignment: CDR1 MGHRA and CDR2 YSYEKL. The chain joins TRBV4-1 to TRBJ2-3, with no clear D. The sequences come from PBMCs, mostly from graft donor cells, collected 360 days after TCRalphabeta/CD19-depleted stem cell transplant. The receptor was derived from a male patient aged 2-9 years who had a stem cell transplant for acute myeloid leukemia, so the T cells may come from the graft donor. The CDR3 DNA is TGCGCCAGCAGGCACCTGATCAGCCGAGAGGATACGCAGTATTTT. This sequence encodes CASRHLISREDTQYF.